This passage covers 8 T cell receptor beta chains from one sample sequenced in a study of PD-L1 blockade in urothelial cancer. Method: immunoSEQ multiplex PCR; TCRdb's copy keeps in-frame clones and lacks some. This repertoire shows 95,000 to 150,000 clones, more than 75% found once; its top ten account for 2.4%. The time point denotes: peripheral blood 6 weeks after treatment start. Specimen: PBMCs, collected around atezolizumab (anti-PD-L1) treatment. The receptors were sampled from a man aged 45 to 65 with urothelial cancer.

The chain uses TRBV28 and TRBJ2-2, with 7 bases lining up with TRBD2. Germline CDR1 and CDR2: MDHEN and SYDVKM. V lost 7 bases and J lost 2; bases outside the gene matches: 7. The CDR3 runs to 15 residues. CDR3 residues: CASTNSGPNTGELFF. The DNA for the CDR3 is TGTGCCAGCACCAATAGCGGGCCTAACACCGGGGAGCTGTTTTTT.

This chain joins TRBV9 and TRBJ2-5, with 7 positions matching TRBD2. V lost 7 bases to trimming and J lost 4 bases; unmatched junction nucleotides: 4. This CDR3 region has 12 residues. Germline V gene sequence: CDR1 SGDLS, CDR2 YYNGEE. The CDR3 DNA reads as TGTGCCAGCCCGGGACTATCAGAGACCCAGTACTTC. Amino acid sequence: CASPGLSETQYF.

This chain uses TRBV28 with TRBJ1-5, with D perhaps TRBD1 (5 bases). Germline assignment: CDR1 MDHEN and CDR2 SYDVKM. V was clipped by 6 bases and J by 6 bases, with 15 bases between them. The CDR3 covers 14 residues. This CDR3 is CASSSGGAAQPQHF. CDR3 coding DNA: TGTGCCAGCAGCTCCGGAGGGGCGGCTCAGCCCCAGCATTTT.

The CDR3 coding sequence is TGTGCCAGCACGAACCGGGGGGAGGGCTTTTATGAGCAGTTCTTC. This sequence encodes CASTNRGEGFYEQFF. The V gene is TRBV7-9, the J gene TRBJ2-1, with 7 bases matching TRBD2. The V segment lost 7 bases and the J segment 8 bases; nucleotides outside the gene matches: 14. Germline CDR1 reads SEHNR; CDR2 reads FQNEAQ (reference sequence). This CDR3 has 15 residues.

J is TRBJ2-2 and V is TRBV10-3; D is perhaps TRBD2 (5 bases). Trimming took 6 bases from V and 4 from J, leaving 12 bases between them. The germline gives CDR1 ENHRY, CDR2 SYGVKD. This CDR3 is built from 14 residues. The CDR3 nucleotides are TGTGCCATCAGCCGGGGTGGCAGCACCGGGGAGCTGTTTTTT. This codes for CAISRGGSTGELFF.

The V call is TRBV28, the J call TRBJ2-7; D perhaps matches TRBD1 (5 bases). This CDR3 comprises 12 residues. The germline gives CDR1 MDHEN, CDR2 SYDVKM. Trimming took off 6 bases at V and 7 bases at J, with 13 bases between the two ends. The CDR3 DNA reads as TGTGCCAGCAGGCAGGGTCGGTGGGAGCAGTACTTC. Its protein product is CASRQGRWEQYF.

The V gene is TRBV11-2, the J gene TRBJ1-6; D is uncertain. V was clipped by 0 bases and J by 10 bases, with 7 bases between them. The germline V gene encodes CDR1 SGHAT and CDR2 FQNNGV. This CDR3 region has 13 residues. CDR3: CASSLDRGSPLHF. The CDR3 DNA reads TGTGCCAGCAGCTTAGACCGGGGATCACCCCTCCACTTT.

The chain has TRBV6-5 and TRBJ1-5, with D possibly TRBD1 on 5 matching bases. This CDR3 spans 14 amino acids. The germline gives CDR1 MNHEY, CDR2 SVGAGI. V was trimmed by 9 bases and J by 2 bases, leaving 14 bases between them. DNA of the CDR3: TGTGCCAGTGGGGGGAGGGCGGGCAATCAGCCCCAGCATTTT. Translating gives CASGGRAGNQPQHF.